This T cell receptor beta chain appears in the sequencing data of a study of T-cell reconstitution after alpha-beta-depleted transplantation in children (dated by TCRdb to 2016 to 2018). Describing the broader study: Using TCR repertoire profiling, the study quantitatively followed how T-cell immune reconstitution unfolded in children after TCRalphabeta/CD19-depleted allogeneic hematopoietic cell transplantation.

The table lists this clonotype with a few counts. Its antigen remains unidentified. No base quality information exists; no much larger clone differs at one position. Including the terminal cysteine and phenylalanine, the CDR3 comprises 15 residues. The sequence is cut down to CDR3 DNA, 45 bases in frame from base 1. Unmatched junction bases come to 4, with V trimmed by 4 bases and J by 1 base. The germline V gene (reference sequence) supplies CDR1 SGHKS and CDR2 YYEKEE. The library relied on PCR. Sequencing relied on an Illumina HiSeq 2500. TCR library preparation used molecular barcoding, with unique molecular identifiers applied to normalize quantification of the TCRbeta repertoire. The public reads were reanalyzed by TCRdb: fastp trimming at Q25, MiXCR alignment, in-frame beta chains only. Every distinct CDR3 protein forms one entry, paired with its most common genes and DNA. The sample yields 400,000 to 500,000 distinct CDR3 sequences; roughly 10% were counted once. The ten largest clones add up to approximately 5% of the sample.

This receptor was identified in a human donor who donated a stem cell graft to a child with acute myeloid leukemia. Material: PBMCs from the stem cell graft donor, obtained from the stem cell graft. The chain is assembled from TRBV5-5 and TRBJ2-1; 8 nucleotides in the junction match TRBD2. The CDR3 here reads CASSKRERSYNEQFF. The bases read TGTGCCAGCAGCAAGCGGGAGAGGTCCTACAATGAGCAGTTCTTC.